Each of the 25 T cell receptor beta chains below was sequenced from the same sample in a study of T cells in Graves' hyperthyroidism and ophthalmopathy (dated by TCRdb to the late 2010s). Receptor amplification or capture employed multiplex PCR. Sequencing used an Illumina HiSeq 2000. The TCR beta CDR3 regions were amplified from RNA transcripts. The TCR CDR3 was subjected to a first round of RT-PCR using the HTBI primer set and the Qiagen OneStep RT-PCR kit. Through fastp at Q25 and MiXCR, TCRdb rebuilt clones from the public reads, retaining in-frame beta chains. Each entry is one CDR3 protein sequence, shown with its most common DNA and genes. The sample includes fewer than 350,000 distinct CDR3 sequences, with around 20% observed a single time. 35% to 40% of the sample is taken by the ten largest. The sample was blood. These receptors originate from a man aged 50 to 59 with Graves' ophthalmopathy.

This clonotype was seen at least ten times. The gene calls are TRBV3-1 and TRBJ1-1; 7 bases are a match to TRBD1. This CDR3 has 14 residues. V lost 4 bases to trimming and J lost 4 bases; unmatched junction nucleotides: 6. The V gene's germline CDR1 is LGHDT and CDR2 YNNKEL (reference sequence). The CDR3 here is CASSLGGLSTEAFF. In DNA form, the CDR3 reads TGTGCCAGCAGCCTAGGGGGCTTGAGCACTGAAGCTTTCTTT.

This clonotype showed up many times. This chain joins TRBV5-1 and TRBJ2-5; 11 nucleotides line up with TRBD1. Germline loops: CDR1 SGHRS, CDR2 YFSETQ. V dropped 4 bases and J dropped 0; count of bases not matched to a gene: 5. CDR3 length equals 16 residues. The CDR3 DNA sequence: TGCGCCAGCAGCGCCGGGACAGGGGGGTACCAAGAGACCCAGTACTTC. Amino acid sequence: CASSAGTGGYQETQYF.

This clonotype was seen ten or more times. The chain carries TRBV5-1 and TRBJ2-7; TRBD1 or TRBD2 may be the D gene (6 bases each). CDR1 and CDR2 from the germline V gene are SGHRS and YFSETQ. The CDR3 is 14 amino acids. Trimming cost V 6 bases and J 6 bases, with 19 bases left between them. The CDR3, as DNA: TGCGCCAGCAAGGCGGGGCAGGGGAACTTCGAGCAGTACTTC. The encoded protein is CASKAGQGNFEQYF.

This clonotype has only a few counts. The V gene is TRBV30, the J gene TRBJ1-2; the D gene is possibly TRBD1 (6 bases). Trimming took 0 bases from V and 5 from J, leaving 28 bases between them. CDR3 size: 19 residues. Germline V gene lookup returns CDR1 GTSNPN and CDR2 SVGIG (reference sequence). Written as DNA, the CDR3 is TGTGCCTGGAGTGTACGAACCTGGAGCAGGGGCACAGGGTGGTATGGCTACACCTTC. Translation gives CAWSVRTWSRGTGWYGYTF. The whole variable domain, filled in from reference TRBV30 and TRBJ1-2, reads SQTIHQWPATLVQPVGSPLSLECTVEGTSNPNLYWYRQAAGRGLQLLFYSVGIGQISSEVPQNLSASRPQDRQFILSSKKLLLSDSGFYLCAWSVRTWSRGTGWYGYTFGSGTRLTVV.

This clonotype has just a few counts. The CDR3 sequence: CSVESIEAFF. In nucleotides, the CDR3 is TGCAGCGTTGAGAGTATTGAAGCTTTCTTT. This chain links TRBV29-1 with TRBJ1-1; D is uncertain. The ends were cut back, 3 bases at V and 7 bases at J, with 6 bases in the middle. The germline gives CDR1 SQVTM, CDR2 ANQGSEA. The CDR3 runs to 10 residues.

This clonotype was detected only a few times. J is TRBJ1-2 and V is TRBV28; no clear D. The ends were cut back, 3 bases at V and 2 bases at J, with 16 bases in the middle. There are 16 residues in the CDR3. Germline V gives CDR1 MDHEN, CDR2 SYDVKM. The CDR3 spells CASSFHWTEHNYGYTF. DNA of the CDR3: TGTGCCAGCAGTTTCCACTGGACGGAGCACAACTATGGCTACACCTTC.

The CDR3 nucleotides are TGTGCCAGCAGTGAAACTGAGGGAGGCCACGAGCAGTACTTC. Translated, it gives CASSETEGGHEQYF. The genes are TRBV2 and TRBJ2-7; D may be TRBD2 (6 bases). Trimming pared 2 bases from V and 5 bases from J, leaving 13 bases between. CDR1 is SNHLY and CDR2 is FYNNEI in the germline V gene. The CDR3 consists of 14 residues.

This clonotype has at least ten counts. The chain carries TRBV5-1 and TRBJ1-4, with TRBD1 matching 9 bases. Germline loops: CDR1 SGHRS, CDR2 YFSETQ. V dropped 4 bases and J dropped 6; count of bases not matched to a gene: 4. The CDR3 is 14 residues long. CDR3: CASSEGQGDEKLFF. As DNA, the CDR3 is TGCGCCAGCAGCGAGGGACAGGGAGATGAAAAACTGTTTTTT.

This clonotype was observed at least ten times. The chain has TRBV11-2 and TRBJ2-5; 7 positions match TRBD2. Germline CDR1 reads SGHAT; CDR2 reads FQNNGV. The CDR3 spans 13 residues. Trimming removed 9 bases from V and 2 bases from J; junction bases left unmatched: 6. CDR3 loop: CASAREVQETQYF. DNA for the CDR3: TGTGCCAGTGCCCGGGAGGTGCAAGAGACCCAGTACTTC.

The chain carries TRBV7-8 and TRBJ1-2; D is perhaps TRBD1 (6 bases). The CDR3 consists of 13 residues. The germline V and J ends were trimmed by 4 bases and 11 bases, with 17 bases remaining between them. Germline V gene data show CDR1 as SGHVS and CDR2 as FQNEAQ. The CDR3 DNA reads TGTGCCAGCAGCTCCTGGGGACATGTTGAATACACCTTC. Encoded protein: CASSSWGHVEYTF.

The chain couples TRBV20-1 to TRBJ2-1; TRBD2 agrees at 10 bases. This CDR3 is 13 amino acids long. V was clipped by 5 bases and J by 8 bases; unmatched bases: 6. The germline CDR1 and CDR2 sequences are DFQATT and SNEGSKA (reference sequence). The CDR3 DNA is TGCAGTGCTCCAGAGCGGGAGGGACATGAGCAGTTCTTC. It translates to CSAPEREGHEQFF.

The chain joins TRBV25-1 to TRBJ1-3; D gene ambiguous. V lost 7 bases, J lost 2 bases, and 9 bases lay in between. The CDR3 has 13 amino acids. Germline V gene sequence: CDR1 MGHDK, CDR2 SYGVNS. CDR3 protein: CASTAGAGNTIYF. In DNA form, the CDR3 reads TGTGCCAGCACGGCAGGAGCTGGAAACACCATATATTTT.

The chain employs TRBV11-2 and TRBJ2-2, with D possibly TRBD1 on 5 matching bases. The V and J ends lost 5 bases and 1 base respectively, with 14 bases between them. CDR3 size: 16 residues. Germline V gives CDR1 SGHAT, CDR2 FQNNGV. The CDR3 coding sequence is TGTGCCAGCAGCCAACCCTCTACAGGGAACACCGGGGAGCTGTTTTTT. Protein product: CASSQPSTGNTGELFF.

This clonotype was observed a few times. The gene calls are TRBV19 and TRBJ2-3; 7 positions match TRBD1. The V segment lost 5 bases and the J segment 0 bases; nucleotides outside the gene matches: 14. The CDR3 is 18 residues long. Per germline, CDR1 LNHDA and CDR2 SQIVND (reference sequence). CDR3 loop: CASSPLRTGDSSTDTQYF. The CDR3 region has the DNA TGTGCCAGTAGTCCGCTAAGGACAGGAGATTCTAGCACAGATACGCAGTATTTT.

This clonotype was seen a handful of times. The rearrangement joins TRBV7-2 to TRBJ1-3; D gene unclear. Germline-derived CDR1 and CDR2 are SGHTA and FQGNSA. Trimming removed 4 bases at V and 4 bases at J, with 8 bases between. The CDR3 covers 13 residues. CDR3 coding DNA: TGTGCCAGCAGCTCGACCTACGGAAACACCATATATTTT. Protein product: CASSSTYGNTIYF.

This clonotype was observed a handful of times. J is TRBJ2-2 and V is TRBV12-3 or TRBV12-4; 9 bases are shared with TRBD2. This CDR3 is 18 amino acids long. After removal of 5 bases from V and 5 bases from J, the junction contained 15 bases not matched to a gene. In nucleotides, the CDR3 is TGTGCCAGCAGTGACTTCCTCGGGACTAGCCTAGAAACCGGGGAGCTGTTTTTT. It is translated as CASSDFLGTSLETGELFF.

Notes on this clonotype: A junction end diverges from the germline sequence, so it may reflect a read error. DNA of the CDR3: TGTGCTAGCAGCTTAGCGCTCGGCAGGGGCTGGTCCGGGGAGCTGTTTTTT. This translates into CASSLALGRGWSGELFF. This chain links TRBV7-7 with TRBJ2-2; TRBD1 is a possible D gene (6 bases). The CDR3 is 17 amino acids. Germline-derived CDR1 and CDR2 are SSHAT and FNYEAQ (reference sequence).

In regard to this clonotype: A much larger clone differs from this one at a single base, so this may be a read error. V usage is TRBV6-2 or TRBV6-3 and J usage is TRBJ1-1; perhaps TRBD1 as D (6 bases). V was trimmed by 10 bases and J by 0 bases, leaving 12 bases between them. The CDR3 is 13 amino acids. Germline V CDR1 and CDR2: MNHEY, SVGEGT. This chain's CDR3 is CANGQKMNTEAFF. Here the CDR3 DNA reads TGTGCCAACGGACAGAAGATGAACACTGAAGCTTTCTTT.

This clonotype was observed a few times. The V gene is TRBV5-4, the J gene TRBJ1-1; TRBD1 matches at 7 bases. Germline loops: CDR1 SGHNT, CDR2 YYREEE (reference sequence). This CDR3 region has 13 residues. Trimming removed 4 bases from V and 6 bases from J; junction bases left unmatched: 6. The CDR3 region has the DNA TGTGCCAGCAGCCTGGGACAGCCCTCTGAAGCTTTCTTT. This translates into CASSLGQPSEAFF.

V usage is TRBV6-2 or TRBV6-3 and J usage is TRBJ2-2, with 9 bases lining up with TRBD1. Germline V gives CDR1 MNHEY, CDR2 SVGEGT. CDR3 size: 14 residues. Trimming at V came to 8 bases and at J to 6 bases, leaving 7 bases not matched to a gene. The CDR3 here is CASRQGGGAGELFF. In nucleotides, the CDR3 is TGTGCCAGCCGACAGGGGGGTGGCGCCGGGGAGCTGTTTTTT.

At least ten counts were recorded for this clonotype. The chain recombines TRBV12-3 or TRBV12-4 with TRBJ1-2; a weak D match, TRBD1 (6 bases). The V gene lost 4 bases and the J gene lost 8 bases, with 20 bases spanning the gap. The CDR3 covers 15 residues. DNA for the CDR3: TGTGCCAGCAGTTCCCCCGAGGGGGATGTCGACGGCTACACCTTC. It yields the protein CASSSPEGDVDGYTF.

This clonotype was seen a few times. V and J are TRBV11-2 and TRBJ2-3, with D perhaps matching TRBD2 (6 bases). Germline CDR1 reads SGHAT; CDR2 reads FQNNGV. V was clipped by 6 bases and J by 0 bases, with 19 bases between them. The CDR3 sequence is 17 residues long. DNA for the CDR3: TGTGCCAGCAGTCCCTGGTTGCGGGGAACTAGCACAGATACGCAGTATTTT. Translating gives CASSPWLRGTSTDTQYF.

The table lists this clonotype with many counts. A junction boundary mismatches the germline segment, possibly from a read error. The genes are TRBV28 and TRBJ1-2, with 10 nucleotides matching TRBD1. CDR1 is MDHEN and CDR2 is SYDVKM in the germline V gene. The CDR3 is made up of 14 amino acids. The CDR3 reads CASKPQGQGYGYTF. CDR3 bases: TGTGCTAGCAAGCCCCAGGGACAGGGGTATGGCTACACCTTC.

This chain uses TRBV7-3 with TRBJ1-2; 8 positions agree with TRBD1. J gave up 3 bases and V 2 bases, and 2 bases lay outside the gene matches. The CDR3 is 14 amino acids. Germline CDR1 SGHTA, CDR2 FQGTGA. The CDR3 here is CASSLAGGDYGYTF. The CDR3 DNA reads as TGTGCCAGCAGCTTAGCAGGGGGCGACTATGGCTACACCTTC.

Ten or more counts support this clonotype. The chain employs TRBV11-2 and TRBJ2-1; TRBD2 aligns across 10 bases. This CDR3 contains 15 residues. Germline V gene data show CDR1 as SGHAT and CDR2 as FQNNGV. The V gene end was trimmed by 1 base and the J gene end by 7 bases; junction bases not matched to a gene: 4. The CDR3 DNA is TGTGCCAGCAGCTTAGGAGGTAGCGGGAGGAATGAGCAGTTCTTC. Translation: CASSLGGSGRNEQFF.